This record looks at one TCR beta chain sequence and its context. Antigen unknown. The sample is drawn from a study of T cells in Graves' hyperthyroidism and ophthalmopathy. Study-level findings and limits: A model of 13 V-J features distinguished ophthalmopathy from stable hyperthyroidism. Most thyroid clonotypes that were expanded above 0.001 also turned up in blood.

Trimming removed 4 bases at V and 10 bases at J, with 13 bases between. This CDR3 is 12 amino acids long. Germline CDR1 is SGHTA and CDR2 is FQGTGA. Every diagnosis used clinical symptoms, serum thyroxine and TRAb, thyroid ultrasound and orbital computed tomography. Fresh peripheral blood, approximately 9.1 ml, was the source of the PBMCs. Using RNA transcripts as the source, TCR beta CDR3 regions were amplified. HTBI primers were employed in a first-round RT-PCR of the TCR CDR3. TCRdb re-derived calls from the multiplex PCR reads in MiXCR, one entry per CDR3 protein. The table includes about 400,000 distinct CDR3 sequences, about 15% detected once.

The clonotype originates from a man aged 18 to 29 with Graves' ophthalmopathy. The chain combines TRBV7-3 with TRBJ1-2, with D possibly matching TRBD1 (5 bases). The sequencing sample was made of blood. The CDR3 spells CASSSWQGTYTF. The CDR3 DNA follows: TGTGCCAGCAGCTCGTGGCAGGGCACCTACACCTTC.